This T cell receptor beta chain was found in a study of monozygotic twins with inflammatory bowel disease (dated by TCRdb to between 2018 and 2021). Broadly, across the study: In total, roughly 30 monozygotic twin pairs made up the full study: 19 Danish pairs, all IBD-discordant, plus nine German pairs, of which four were IBD-concordant and five were IBD-discordant. The search for disease-associated traits relied mainly on comparing IBD patients with their genetically identical healthy co-twins within discordant pairs. Each individual had, on average, about 151 000 unique TCRalpha sequences and 181 000 unique TCRbeta sequences available for analysis. General study outcomes and caveats: Repertoire similarity did not differ between concordant and discordant twins, possibly due to limited statistical power. The analysis was unable to tell different T cell subtypes apart. No single strong signal or clonotype linked to IBD turned up in the results, so the idea that one exists was not supported. Measured by the inverse Simpson index, TCRbeta repertoire diversity was lower in IBD patients than in their healthy co-twins. IBD patients shared fewer clonotypes with other individuals than healthy twins did, most markedly in patients showing signs of disease activity. Differing immunosuppressive treatments among patients may have added background noise and inter-individual variability to the repertoires.

The method behind the library was 5' RACE. The input for every TCR library was roughly 3.5 ug of total RNA. For each sample, cDNA synthesis with SMARTScribe reverse transcriptase was split into eight separate reactions. During cDNA synthesis, unique molecular identifiers containing a 6-nucleotide sample barcode were introduced by template switching. TCRalpha and TCRbeta cDNA was amplified by two nested PCRs of roughly 16 and 10 cycles, with bead purification after each PCR. Before amplification, cDNA was treated with uracil DNA-glycosylase and purified using the QIAquick PCR purification kit. In the second PCR, Illumina TruSeq-compatible adapters and sample-specific barcodes were added. Library quality and concentration were checked on TapeStation and Qubit, and libraries were pooled at around 5 ng each. Sequencing of pooled libraries was carried out on an Illumina HiSeq2500 single-index Rapid Run using 2 x 100 bp reads and custom sequencing primers. Per the authors' processing: PCR and sequencing errors were corrected by UMI-based consensus assembly using MiGEC version 1.2.6. V(D)J alignment, clonotype assembly and CDR3 extraction were performed with MiXCR version 2.1.1. Gene usage, clonotype sharing and MAIT/NKT TCR abundance were normalised by analysing the top 1000, 10 000 and 20 000 clonotypes per sample. After downsampling to 27 000 UMIs, diversity was calculated as the inverse Simpson index using the vegan R package. Paired Mann-Whitney U tests on discordant twin pairs were used, with Benjamini-Hochberg multiple-testing correction. After TCRdb reprocessed the reads, each CDR3 protein sequence was kept as one row, without DNA. The V and J calls, along with clone size, are taken from TCRdb and not from the paper's own processing. The sample table gives some 190,000 distinct CDR3 sequences. 6% to 9% of the sample is in the top ten clones.

From each donor, an approximately 2.4 ml peripheral blood sample was drawn into PAXgene tubes and stored at -80 degrees C. Without T cell sorting, total RNA was isolated from whole blood using the PAXgene blood miRNA kit on an automated QIAcube. Peripheral blood from monozygotic twin pairs, either concordant or discordant for inflammatory bowel disease, underwent deep TCRalpha and TCRbeta repertoire profiling that used unique molecular barcoding. Smoking habits were recorded for all twin pairs, and individuals were classified as current, former or never smokers. CDR1 and CDR2, looked up from the germline V gene, are SQVTM and ANQGSEA. Counted from cysteine to phenylalanine, this CDR3 has 13 amino acids. No coding sequence is recorded. About this clonotype: Its antigen is unknown.

The sample consisted of blood. The sequence joins TRBV29-1 to TRBJ1-1; the D call of TRBD1 rests on TCRdb alone, since no DNA is present to check it. The TCR comes from a human donor with ulcerative colitis or Crohn's disease, or a healthy co-twin of an affected twin (not recorded which). This receptor carries the CDR3 CSITGAGHTEAFF. Beyond the CDR3, the reference TRBV29-1 and TRBJ1-1 genes provide the residues; the full variable domain reads: SAVISQKPSRDICQRGTSLTIQCQVDSQVTMMFWYRQQPGQSLTLIATANQGSEATYESGFVIDKFPISRPNLTFSTLTVSNMSPEDSSIYLCSITGAGHTEAFFGQGTRLTVV.